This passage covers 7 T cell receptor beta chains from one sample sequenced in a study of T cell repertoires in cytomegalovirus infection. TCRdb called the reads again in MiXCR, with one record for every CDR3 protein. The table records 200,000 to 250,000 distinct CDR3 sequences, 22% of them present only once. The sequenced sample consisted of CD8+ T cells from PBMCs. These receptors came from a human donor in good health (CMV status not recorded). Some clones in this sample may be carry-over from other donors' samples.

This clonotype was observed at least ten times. In DNA form, the CDR3 reads TGCAGTGCTACCGTAACCAGACAGGGACGGACTGAAGCTTTCTTT. It codes for CSATVTRQGRTEAFF. The chain recombines TRBV20-1 with TRBJ1-1, with 7 bases aligning to TRBD1. Germline CDR1 is DFQATT and CDR2 is SNEGSKA (reference sequence). V lost 4 bases, J lost 5 bases, and 13 bases stayed unmatched. The CDR3 has 15 amino acids.

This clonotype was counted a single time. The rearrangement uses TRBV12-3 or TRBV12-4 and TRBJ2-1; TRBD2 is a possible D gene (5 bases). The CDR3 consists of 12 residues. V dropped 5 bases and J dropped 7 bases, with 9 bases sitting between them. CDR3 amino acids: CASSASGNEQFF. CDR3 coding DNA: TGTGCCAGCAGTGCTTCGGGGAATGAGCAGTTCTTC.

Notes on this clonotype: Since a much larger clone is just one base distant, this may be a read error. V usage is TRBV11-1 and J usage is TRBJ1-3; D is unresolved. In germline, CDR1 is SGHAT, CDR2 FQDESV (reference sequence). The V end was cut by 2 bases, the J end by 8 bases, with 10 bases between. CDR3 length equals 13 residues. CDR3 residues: CASSLRFSDTIYF. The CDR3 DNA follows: TGTGCCAGCAGCTTAAGGTTCTCGGACACCATATATTTT. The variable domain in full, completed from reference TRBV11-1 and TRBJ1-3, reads EAEVAQSPRYKITEKSQAVAFWCDPISGHATLYWYRQILGQGPELLVQFQDESVVDDSQLPKDRFSAERLKGVDSTLKIQPAELGDSAMYLCASSLRFSDTIYFGEGSWLTVV.

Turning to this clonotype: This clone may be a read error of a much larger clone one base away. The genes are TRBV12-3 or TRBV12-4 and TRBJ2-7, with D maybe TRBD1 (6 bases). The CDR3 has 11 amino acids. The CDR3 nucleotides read TGTGCCAGCAGTTCGGACAGTTTCGCGAACTTC. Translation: CASSSDSFANF.

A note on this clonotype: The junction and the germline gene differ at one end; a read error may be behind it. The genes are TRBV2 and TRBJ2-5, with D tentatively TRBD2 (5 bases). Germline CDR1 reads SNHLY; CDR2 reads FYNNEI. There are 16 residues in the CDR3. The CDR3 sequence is CASGDPEDHRQGTQYF. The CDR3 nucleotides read TGTGCCAGCGGGGATCCGGAGGACCACCGCCAAGGGACCCAGTACTTC.

This chain's CDR3 is CASSRSGTGESEQYF. In DNA form, the CDR3 reads TGTGCCAGCAGTAGATCCGGGACAGGGGAATCCGAGCAGTACTTC. The chain is built from TRBV28 and TRBJ2-7; 10 nucleotides align to TRBD1. The J segment lost 6 bases and the V segment lost 5 bases, leaving 10 bases of the junction unmatched. The V gene's germline CDR1 is MDHEN and CDR2 SYDVKM. The CDR3 has 15 amino acids. Variable domain in full (rest from reference TRBV28 and TRBJ2-7): DVKVTQSSRYLVKRTGEKVFLECVQDMDHENMFWYRQDPGLGLRLIYFSYDVKMKEKGDIPEGYSVSREKKERFSLILESASTNQTSMYLCASSRSGTGESEQYFGPGTRLTVT.

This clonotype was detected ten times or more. The CDR3 sequence is CASSLGQGRGFSYGYTF. CDR3 nucleotide sequence: TGTGCCAGCAGTCTGGGACAGGGAAGGGGGTTTAGCTATGGCTACACCTTC. The chain is built from TRBV12-3 or TRBV12-4 and TRBJ1-2, with 9 bases aligning to TRBD1. Trimming took 5 bases from V and 4 from J; bases not matched to a gene: 14. This CDR3 has 17 residues.